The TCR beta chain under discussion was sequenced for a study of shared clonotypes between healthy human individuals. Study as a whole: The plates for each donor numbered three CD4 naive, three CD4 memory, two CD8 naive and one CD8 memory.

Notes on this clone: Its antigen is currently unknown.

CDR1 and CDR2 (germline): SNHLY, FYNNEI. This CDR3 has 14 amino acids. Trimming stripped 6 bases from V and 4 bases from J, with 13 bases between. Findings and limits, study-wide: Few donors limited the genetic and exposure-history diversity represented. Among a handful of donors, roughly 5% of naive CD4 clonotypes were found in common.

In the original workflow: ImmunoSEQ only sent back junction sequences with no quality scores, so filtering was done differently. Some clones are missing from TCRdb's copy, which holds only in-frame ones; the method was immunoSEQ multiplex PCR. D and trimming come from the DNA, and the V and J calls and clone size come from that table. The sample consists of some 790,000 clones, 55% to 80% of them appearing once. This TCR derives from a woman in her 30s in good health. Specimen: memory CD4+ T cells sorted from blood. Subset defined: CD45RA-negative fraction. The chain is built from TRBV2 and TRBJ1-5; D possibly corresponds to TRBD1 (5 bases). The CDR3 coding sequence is TGTGCCAGCAGCGCGGCCAGGGCTAATCAGCCCCAGCATTTT. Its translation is CASSAARANQPQHF. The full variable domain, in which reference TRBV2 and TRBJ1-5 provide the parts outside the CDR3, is EPEVTQTPSHQVTQMGQEVILRCVPISNHLYFYWYRQILGQKVEFLVSFYNNEISEKSEIFDDQFSVERPDGSNFTLKIRSTKLEDSAMYFCASSAARANQPQHFGDGTRLSIL.